This T cell receptor beta chain came from a study of T cell responses to AZD1222 COVID-19 vaccine. CDR3 length: 18 residues. Looked up from germline, CDR1 is SGHKS and CDR2 is YYEKEE (reference sequence). V shed 4 bases and J shed 5 bases, with 27 bases lying between them. The repertoire was sequenced with immunoSEQ multiplex PCR; TCRdb's copy has only in-frame clones and lacks some. This repertoire shows 120,000 or so clones, approximately 90% found once; its top ten account for 7.1%. Study-level findings and limits: With two AZD1222 doses given, Spike-specific TCR breadth and depth both rose.

On this clone itself: Its antigen is undetermined.

The material was peripheral blood, obtained 28 days after the second AZD1222 dose. The chain recombines TRBV5-5 with TRBJ2-5; weak D call: TRBD1 (5 bases). The TCR comes from an adult who received the AZD1222 COVID-19 vaccine. The CDR3 region has the DNA TGTGCCAGCAGCCCTCTGGCGCGAGGCAAAGGGGCACAGGAGACCCAGTACTTC. This codes for CASSPLARGKGAQETQYF.